This note documents a single TCR beta chain sequence. The target antigen is unknown. The data were obtained in a study of shared clonotypes between healthy human individuals. Study observations and caveats: Sorted-subset sequencing, rarefaction showed, was incomplete despite large depth. Apart from blood, nothing was sampled; tissue repertoires likely differ.

The CDR3 runs 15 residues. The V gene end was trimmed by 6 bases and the J gene end by 6 bases; junction bases not matched to a gene: 8. The germline gives CDR1 MDHEN, CDR2 SYDVKM. Naive-designated CD8 cells lacked CD45RO, were positively enriched for CCR7, and omitted terminally differentiated effector memory CD45RA+ cells. The protocol was immunoSEQ multiplex PCR, while the TCRdb copy is restricted to in-frame clones and leaves out a portion. The table has a few million clones, around 93% seen once. This chain joins TRBV28 and TRBJ2-1; 10 positions agree with TRBD1. What was sequenced was naive CD8+ T cells from PBMCs. This receptor was obtained from a man aged 18 to 35 in good health. Some clones in this sample may be carry-over from other donors' samples. CDR3 DNA: TGTGCCAGCAGCCCCCGGGACAGGGGTCGCAATGAGCAGTTCTTC. Its translation is CASSPRDRGRNEQFF. Drawing the rest from reference TRBV28 and TRBJ2-1, the complete variable domain is DVKVTQSSRYLVKRTGEKVFLECVQDMDHENMFWYRQDPGLGLRLIYFSYDVKMKEKGDIPEGYSVSREKKERFSLILESASTNQTSMYLCASSPRDRGRNEQFFGPGTRLTVL.